This T cell receptor (beta chain) was identified during a study of OX40 agonist ivuxolimab in advanced cancers. At the level of the study: Those treated in dose escalation had hepatocellular carcinoma, melanoma, renal cell cancer or head and neck cancer.

A few counts support this clone. Its target is unknown. Whole-study results and caveats: There were also nonresponders showing low normalized T-cell clonal expansion.

Patients with autoimmune history or systemic immunosuppression were excluded. Researchers took blood at baseline, on cycle 4 day 1, and on cycle 7 day 1. The CDR3 has 15 residues. The V segment lost 7 bases and the J segment 6 bases; nucleotides outside the gene matches: 13. Germline CDR1 and CDR2: MNHNS and SASEGT. Here immunoSEQ multiplex PCR was the method, and the copy in TCRdb shows in-frame clones only, minus some. The data hold fewer than 85,000 clones, with approximately 85% observed a single time. The source is an adult with an advanced solid tumor such as melanoma, head and neck, liver or kidney cancer. This sequence joins TRBV6-1 and TRBJ2-7, with TRBD2 matching 9 bases. The source material was CD4+ or CD8+ T cells sorted from blood, sampled in a trial of the OX40 agonist ivuxolimab. Written as DNA, the CDR3 is TGTGCCAGCAACGAAGGGGGCGGGGGGGCCCTCGAGCAGTACTTC. Its protein is CASNEGGGGALEQYF.